These 26 T cell receptor beta chains came from one sample sequenced in a study of OX40 agonist ivuxolimab in advanced cancers. Produced via immunoSEQ multiplex PCR; TCRdb's table is partial and in-frame only. The sample includes 91,000 or so clones, roughly 94% seen only once; the top ten take less than 0.2%. The source material was CD4+ or CD8+ T cells sorted from blood, sampled in a trial of the OX40 agonist ivuxolimab. The receptors were gathered from an adult with an advanced solid tumor such as melanoma, head and neck, liver or kidney cancer.

The chain links TRBV10-3 to TRBJ2-7, with TRBD1 as a possible D gene (5 bases). Germline lookup yields CDR1 ENHRY and CDR2 SYGVKD. The CDR3 contains 13 residues. The ends were cut back, 0 bases at V and 7 bases at J, with 10 bases in the middle. The CDR3 coding sequence is TGTGCCATCAGTGAGTCTGTAGGGGTTGAGCAGTACTTC. Amino acids: CAISESVGVEQYF.

This clone was detected once. This chain joins TRBV5-1 and TRBJ1-4; the D gene is possibly TRBD1 (5 bases). This CDR3 is built from 17 residues. V dropped 0 bases and J dropped 5 bases, with 17 bases sitting between them. CDR1 and CDR2 (germline): SGHRS, YFSETQ. This CDR3 reads CASSLGVVGEFNEKLFF. The CDR3, as DNA: TGCGCCAGCAGCTTGGGGGTTGTGGGGGAATTCAATGAAAAACTGTTTTTT.

The chain has TRBV4-3 and TRBJ1-5; the match to TRBD1 covers 8 bases. CDR1 and CDR2 (germline): LGHNA, YSLEER. V shed 0 bases, J shed 7 bases, and the junction held 5 bases outside the gene matches. The CDR3 has 15 residues. CDR3 protein: CASSQEPTGGQPQHF. Here the CDR3 DNA reads TGCGCCAGCAGCCAAGAACCTACAGGGGGACAGCCCCAGCATTTT.

V gene TRBV28 combines with J gene TRBJ2-7; possible D gene TRBD1, 5 bases. Trimming took off 3 bases at V and 0 bases at J, with 9 bases between the two ends. Germline values: CDR1 MDHEN, CDR2 SYDVKM. This CDR3 has 14 residues. CDR3 DNA: TGTGCCAGCAGTTTGTTTCAGGGCTCCTACGAGCAGTACTTC. Its protein is CASSLFQGSYEQYF.

The chain links TRBV6-6 to TRBJ2-7; TRBD2 is a possible D gene (6 bases). CDR3 length: 12 residues. Germline CDR1 and CDR2: MNHNY and SVGAGI (reference sequence). V was shortened by 2 bases and J by 4 bases, with 6 bases between the two germline ends. The CDR3 nucleotides read TGTGCCAGCAGTTACCGGGGGTACGAGCAGTACTTC. Protein sequence: CASSYRGYEQYF.

This chain uses TRBV5-1 with TRBJ1-1; a possible D gene is TRBD1 (6 bases). The CDR3 has 14 amino acids. Trimming took off 6 bases at V and 2 bases at J, with 14 bases between the two ends. Germline CDR1 and CDR2: SGHRS and YFSETQ. The CDR3 sequence is CASKQGPLNTEAFF. In DNA, the CDR3 is TGCGCCAGCAAGCAGGGGCCCCTAAACACTGAAGCTTTCTTT.

The gene calls are TRBV19 and TRBJ1-2, with a possible D match to TRBD1 (6 bases). The V end was cut by 4 bases, the J end by 8 bases, with 11 bases between. The germline V gene encodes CDR1 LNHDA and CDR2 SQIVND (reference sequence). The CDR3 is made up of 12 amino acids. The CDR3: CASSKKDRGYTF. DNA for the CDR3: TGTGCCAGTAGTAAAAAAGACAGGGGCTACACCTTC.

The V gene is TRBV10-3, the J gene TRBJ2-7, with no clear D. The CDR3 sequence is 13 residues long. V lost 10 bases and J 0 bases, leaving 13 bases between the germline ends. Per the germline V gene, CDR1 is ENHRY and CDR2 is SYGVKD. CDR3 sequence: CATQHGSSYEQYF. The CDR3 nucleotides read TGTGCCACCCAGCACGGGTCCTCCTACGAGCAGTACTTC.

In this sample, this clone turned up once. The chain is built from TRBV11-2 and TRBJ1-5; D is unclear. Per germline, CDR1 SGHAT and CDR2 FQNNGV. V lost 1 base, J lost 9 bases, and 13 bases lay in between. The CDR3 contains 14 residues. CDR3 DNA sequence: TGTGCCAGCAGCTTAGGGACCACAAGCCGGCCCCAGCATTTT. This sequence encodes CASSLGTTSRPQHF.

V and J are TRBV7-2 and TRBJ1-1; D remains unclear. Germline CDR1 is SGHTA and CDR2 is FQGNSA. V was cut by 1 base and J by 0 bases, with 6 bases left in between. The CDR3 has 14 amino acids. The CDR3, as DNA: TGTGCCAGCAGCTTAGGGAGTTTGAACACTGAAGCTTTCTTT. Translation gives CASSLGSLNTEAFF.

Notes on this clone: An end of the junction does not agree with germline; a read error may underlie this. This chain connects TRBV7-7 to TRBJ2-5; unclear D gene. Germline CDR1 reads SSHAT; CDR2 reads FNYEAQ (reference sequence). This CDR3 has 15 residues. The CDR3 here is CASSRGGVRQETQYF. CDR3 DNA: TGTGCTAGCAGCCGAGGTGGGGTTAGGCAAGAGACCCAGTACTTC.

The rearrangement uses TRBV1 and TRBJ2-7; the table's D call, TRBD1, was not checked against the DNA. TRBV1 is noted as a pseudogene. The length of the CDR3 is 14 residues. This CDR3 is CTSSPGTATYEQYF. The CDR3 nucleotides read TGCACCAGCAGCCCAGGGACAGCAACCTACGAGCAGTACTTC.

The chain carries TRBV9 and TRBJ1-1; the match to TRBD1 covers 10 bases. Germline CDR1 reads SGDLS; CDR2 reads YYNGEE. The junction had 13 bases not matched to a gene; V was cut back by 4 bases and J by 10 bases. The CDR3 is 15 amino acids. The CDR3 is CASSYGTGAFALAFF. CDR3 coding DNA: TGTGCCAGCAGCTACGGGACAGGGGCATTCGCGCTAGCTTTCTTT.

This clone was detected a few times. The chain employs TRBV11-1 and TRBJ2-3, with 8 bases aligning to TRBD2. This CDR3 has 15 amino acids. The germline gives CDR1 SGHAT, CDR2 FQDESV (reference sequence). J lost 1 base, V lost 4 bases, and 4 bases had no gene match. CDR3 nucleotide sequence: TGTGCCAGCAGCTCGGGACTAGTCGGCACAGATACGCAGTATTTT. Its translation: CASSSGLVGTDTQYF.

The chain uses TRBV19 and TRBJ2-4; 7 bases match TRBD1. V gave up 4 bases and J gave up 8 bases; unmatched junction bases: 8. CDR3 length: 14 amino acids. Germline V gene data show CDR1 as LNHDA and CDR2 as SQIVND (reference sequence). In nucleotides, the CDR3 is TGTGCCAGTAGTACCTCTTTCACAGGGGACATTCAGTACTTC. As protein: CASSTSFTGDIQYF. Based on the CDR3 plus reference TRBV19 and TRBJ2-4, the full variable domain is DGGITQSPKYLFRKEGQNVTLSCEQNLNHDAMYWYRQDPGQGLRLIYYSQIVNDFQKGDIAEGYSVSREKKESFPLTVTSAQKNPTAFYLCASSTSFTGDIQYFGAGTRLSVL.

The V call is TRBV18, the J call TRBJ1-6; 7 nucleotides align to TRBD1. Trimming took 3 bases from V and 10 from J; bases not matched to a gene: 9. CDR3 size: 15 residues. Germline V gene data show CDR1 as KGHSH and CDR2 as LQKENI. Written as DNA, the CDR3 is TGTGCCAGCTCACCTTCGACAGGGAGTGACTCACCCCTCCACTTT. Protein sequence: CASSPSTGSDSPLHF. Full variable domain (rest looked up from reference TRBV18 and TRBJ1-6): NAGVMQNPRHLVRRRGQEARLRCSPMKGHSHVYWYRQLPEEGLKFMVYLQKENIIDESGMPKERFSAEFPKEGPSILRIQQVVRGDSAAYFCASSPSTGSDSPLHFGNGTRLTVT.

The rearrangement joins TRBV6-4 to TRBJ2-2; possible D gene TRBD1, 6 bases. This CDR3 region has 14 residues. CDR1 and CDR2 from the germline V gene are MRHNA and SNTAGT. Trimming stripped 3 bases from V and 4 bases from J, with 9 bases between. CDR3 DNA: TGTGCCAGCAGTGAGATGGGGGCCACCGGGGAGCTGTTTTTT. It encodes CASSEMGATGELFF.

This chain links TRBV7-8 with TRBJ2-7; 10 positions agree with TRBD2. The CDR3 loop spans 16 amino acids. V lost 4 bases to trimming and J lost 0 bases; unmatched junction nucleotides: 6. The germline V gene has CDR1 SGHVS and CDR2 FQNEAQ. The CDR3: CASSYPGLATSYEQYF. The CDR3 nucleotides read TGTGCCAGCAGCTACCCGGGACTAGCGACCTCCTACGAGCAGTACTTC.

The rearrangement uses TRBV7-2 and TRBJ2-3; no firm D call. V was trimmed by 5 bases and J by 1 base, leaving 10 bases between them. The germline V gene has CDR1 SGHTA and CDR2 FQGNSA. The CDR3 is 14 amino acids. The CDR3 here is CASSLDFGTDTQYF. In DNA form, the CDR3 reads TGTGCCAGCAGCCTAGACTTCGGCACAGATACGCAGTATTTT.

This chain connects TRBV7-6 to TRBJ2-3; 9 bases are shared with TRBD2. The CDR3 contains 16 residues. The V and J ends lost 8 bases and 7 bases, in that order; junction bases with no gene match: 16. Germline assignment: CDR1 SGHVS and CDR2 FNYEAQ. The CDR3 sequence is CASALGAGGIANTQYF. CDR3 nucleotide sequence: TGTGCCAGCGCCTTGGGGGCGGGAGGGATCGCGAATACGCAGTATTTT.

V and J are TRBV29-1 and TRBJ2-3, with D maybe TRBD2 (7 bases). From germline, CDR1 is SQVTM and CDR2 ANQGSEA. The ends were cut back, 7 bases at V and 6 bases at J, with 17 bases in the middle. This CDR3 has 13 amino acids. The CDR3 coding sequence is TGCAGCGCCACGGGGGGCCCCCGTGATACGCAGTATTTT. This codes for CSATGGPRDTQYF.

This clone was detected only once. The gene calls are TRBV7-2 and TRBJ2-7; D perhaps matches TRBD2 (5 bases). Trimming removed 5 bases at V and 2 bases at J, with 16 bases between. This CDR3 contains 15 residues. Germline assignment: CDR1 SGHTA and CDR2 FQGNSA. CDR3 DNA sequence: TGTGCCAGCAGCCCGGACTCACCGGGTCCCTACGAGCAGTACTTC. As protein: CASSPDSPGPYEQYF. Together with reference TRBV7-2 and TRBJ2-7, the CDR3 gives the full variable domain: GAGVSQSPSNKVTEKGKDVELRCDPISGHTALYWYRQSLGQGLEFLIYFQGNSAPDKSGLPSDRFSAERTGGSVSTLTIQRTQQEDSAVYLCASSPDSPGPYEQYFGPGTRLTVT.

V is TRBV4-1 and J is TRBJ1-1, with D uncertain. Trimming took off 0 bases at V and 7 bases at J, with 6 bases between the two ends. The CDR3 runs 12 residues. In germline, CDR1 is MGHRA, CDR2 YSYEKL. DNA for the CDR3: TGCGCCAGCAGCCAAGAGGTGAGTGAAGCTTTCTTT. This translates into CASSQEVSEAFF.

The rearrangement uses TRBV27 and TRBJ2-7; D is unclear. Germline values: CDR1 MNHEY, CDR2 SMNVEV (reference sequence). Trimming shortened V by 2 bases and J by 0 bases, and 11 bases separated the two germline ends. The CDR3 spans 15 residues. The CDR3 DNA sequence: TGTGCCAGCAGTTTACGGCTTTGGAGCTCCTACGAGCAGTACTTC. Protein: CASSLRLWSSYEQYF.

J is TRBJ1-5 and V is TRBV18; 7 nucleotides align to TRBD1. V dropped 8 bases and J dropped 1; count of bases not matched to a gene: 2. CDR1 is KGHSH and CDR2 is LQKENI in the germline V gene. This CDR3 comprises 13 residues. Here the CDR3 DNA reads TGTGCCAGCACGGGACAGAGCAATCAGCCCCAGCATTTT. Its protein is CASTGQSNQPQHF.

The chain employs TRBV18 and TRBJ2-5; 7 positions agree with TRBD1. Per germline, CDR1 KGHSH and CDR2 LQKENI. J was trimmed by 2 bases and V by 3 bases; bases with no gene match: 6. The CDR3 totals 15 residues. In nucleotides, the CDR3 is TGTGCCAGCTCACCTCCGGACAGGACACAAGAGACCCAGTACTTC. Protein product: CASSPPDRTQETQYF.